The 3 T cell receptor beta chains below come from one sample, sequenced in a study of CD8+ T cells in alopecia areata (dated by TCRdb to the late 2010s). The treatment or condition label here, explained by the study, means: oral pan-JAK inhibitor, 5-10 mg twice daily. Receptor amplification or capture employed the immunoSEQ multiplex PCR assay. To provide template for TCR sequencing, every sample had RNA extracted and reverse transcribed into cDNA. Entries here come from immuneACCESS through TCRdb and include only in-frame sequences with V and J called. Some clones fail to appear in such tables; in the studies checked, an unresolved V gene covers under half of the shortfall, and the cause of the remainder is unknown. The sample data list some 170,000 clones, and around 58% of these were observed just once. More than 15% of the sample is in the top ten clones. Sequenced material: CD4+ T cells sorted from blood, taken at approximately week 60, from a patient treated with tofacitinib. All receptors come from a human donor with alopecia areata.

The chain couples TRBV9 to TRBJ2-7; TRBD1 aligns across 7 bases. V lost 0 bases to trimming and J lost 7 bases; unmatched junction nucleotides: 7. Germline lookup yields CDR1 SGDLS and CDR2 YYNGEE. The CDR3 consists of 14 residues. The CDR3 protein is CASSVGQTTGEQYF. CDR3 sequence (DNA): TGTGCCAGCAGCGTAGGACAGACGACAGGGGAGCAGTACTTC.

The rearrangement links TRBV11-1 to TRBJ1-2; D remains unclear. The germline V gene has CDR1 SGHAT and CDR2 FQDESV (reference sequence). CDR3 length: 12 residues. Trimming left V 5 bases short and J 4 bases short, with 8 bases between. The CDR3 sequence: CASSPGVYGYTF. For the CDR3, the DNA is TGTGCCAGCAGCCCAGGCGTCTATGGCTACACCTTC.

This clone was seen a handful of times. This chain uses TRBV6-6 with TRBJ2-5; 13 bases map to TRBD2. The CDR3 covers 16 residues. Germline CDR1 is MNHNY and CDR2 is SVGAGI (reference sequence). V was pared by 4 bases and J by 4 bases, with 6 bases of the junction left unmatched. CDR3 in amino acids: CASSSPGTSGAETQYF. For the CDR3, the DNA is TGTGCCAGCAGTTCCCCCGGGACTAGCGGGGCAGAGACCCAGTACTTC.